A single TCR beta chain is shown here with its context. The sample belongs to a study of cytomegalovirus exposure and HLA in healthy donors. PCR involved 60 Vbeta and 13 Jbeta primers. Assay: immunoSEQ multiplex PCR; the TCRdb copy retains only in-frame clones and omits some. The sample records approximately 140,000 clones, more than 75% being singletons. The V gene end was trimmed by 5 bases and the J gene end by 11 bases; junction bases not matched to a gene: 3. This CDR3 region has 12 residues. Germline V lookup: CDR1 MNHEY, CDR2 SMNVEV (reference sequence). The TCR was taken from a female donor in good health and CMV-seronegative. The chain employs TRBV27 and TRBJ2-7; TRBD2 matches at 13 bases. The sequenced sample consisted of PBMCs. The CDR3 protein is CASSAGTSGEYF. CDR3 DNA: TGTGCCAGCAGTGCCGGGACTAGCGGGGAGTACTTC.